Sequencing of this TCR beta chain was carried out in a study of blood T cell repertoires in COVID-19 (dated by TCRdb to the early 2020s). As for the study more broadly: Samples covering the acute and convalescent phases of COVID-19 were provided by collaborators in the United States, Italy and Spain. Nearly every sample came with metadata listing a de-identified subject ID, COVID-19 status, age in years and sex. Where HLA class I and class II types were available, the types were taken from metadata supplied by the sample provider, not from assay-based typing. Subjects who had been exposed to COVID-19, were actively infected with it, or had recovered from it provided the deeply sampled blood TCRbeta repertoires that made up the dataset. The prospective study material was composed of cDNA or gDNA derived from T cells, B-cell-depleted T cells, or PBMCs. The samples were drawn from two sources: the first 160 participants of the ongoing ImmuneRACE study, and fewer than 1,500 subjects contributed by 6 global collaborators. The repertoires were made available in a free public database intended to serve as a resource for research on the immune response to SARS-CoV-2.

The CDR3 sequence holds 18 residues, the cysteine and phenylalanine included. Left in the record is the CDR3 DNA by itself, 54 bases read in frame from the first base. Participants in the prospective study were aged 18 to 89 years, lived in under 30 United States geographic areas, and enrolled through a virtual design. To assign participants to cohorts, the prospective study relied on clinical history that participants themselves reported in a screening survey and a study questionnaire. Recovered participants in ImmuneRACE Cohort 3 were defined by two consecutive negative NP/OP PCR tests, clearance by a healthcare professional, or resolution of symptoms. In the prospective study, whole blood, serum and a nasopharyngeal or oropharyngeal swab were collected from each participant by mobile phlebotomists. Additional blood draws and questionnaires over a 2-month period could optionally be provided by prospective study participants. Prospective study blood samples were shipped either frozen or at room temperature before DNA extraction.

What the research found in general, with its limitations: The quantity of clinical and demographic metadata differed by source and by participant and was supplied without curation.

Remarks on this clone: The specificity of this receptor is unknown. The record has no base qualities; no much larger clone is one base away.

The immunoSEQ Assay, a bias-controlled multiplex PCR, was used to amplify TCRbeta CDR3 regions from genomic DNA. The original pipeline was this. Nucleated cell counts per sample were estimated from amplification of reference gene primers within the assay. Sequence reads were collapsed and filtered to measure the absolute abundance of every unique TCRbeta CDR3 rearrangement. For each sample, productive Simpson clonality was calculated as the square root of Simpson's diversity index over productive rearrangements. TCRdb limited this immuneACCESS table to in-frame rearrangements with V and J called. A share of clones is missing; checked studies link under half to unresolved V genes, and the rest is unexplained. V, J and clone size derive from that table, while D and trimming were established from the DNA sequence. This sample gives some 490,000 clones in total; roughly nine tenths of them show up just once. 8.3% of the sample is taken by the ten largest.

The rearranged chain carries TRBV1 and TRBJ2-3; TRBD2 is the table's D call, not checked against the DNA. TRBV1 constitutes a pseudogene. The specimen sequenced was PBMCs or T cells enriched from blood (not recorded which). This sequence was found in a woman aged 55-70 years who had recovered from COVID-19. In nucleotides, the sequence is TGCACCAGCAGCCAAGAAGAGCGGGGGGCCCGCGCCGTAGTTGCGCAGTATTTT. This yields the protein CTSSQEERGARAVVAQYF.